This TCR beta chain was captured by sequencing in a study of T cell changes during pregnancy in multiple sclerosis. The sample holds one count of this clone. The table came from immunoSEQ multiplex PCR; TCRdb's copy has only in-frame clones and leaves some out. The sample has approximately 21,000 clones, around 89% seen once. Germline V gene sequence: CDR1 SGDLS, CDR2 YYNGEE. This CDR3 comprises 16 residues. After removal of 3 bases from V and 4 bases from J, the junction contained 7 bases not matched to a gene. V gene TRBV9 combines with J gene TRBJ2-2; the match to TRBD1 covers 9 bases. This receptor was obtained from a female donor in good health, enrolled as a control in a pregnancy study. The sample here was CD8+ T cells from peripheral blood mononuclear cells, taken in the third trimester of pregnancy. The CDR3, as DNA: TGTGCCAGCAGCGCCACATCGGGACAGGGCACCGGGGAGCTGTTTTTT. Its protein product is CASSATSGQGTGELFF.